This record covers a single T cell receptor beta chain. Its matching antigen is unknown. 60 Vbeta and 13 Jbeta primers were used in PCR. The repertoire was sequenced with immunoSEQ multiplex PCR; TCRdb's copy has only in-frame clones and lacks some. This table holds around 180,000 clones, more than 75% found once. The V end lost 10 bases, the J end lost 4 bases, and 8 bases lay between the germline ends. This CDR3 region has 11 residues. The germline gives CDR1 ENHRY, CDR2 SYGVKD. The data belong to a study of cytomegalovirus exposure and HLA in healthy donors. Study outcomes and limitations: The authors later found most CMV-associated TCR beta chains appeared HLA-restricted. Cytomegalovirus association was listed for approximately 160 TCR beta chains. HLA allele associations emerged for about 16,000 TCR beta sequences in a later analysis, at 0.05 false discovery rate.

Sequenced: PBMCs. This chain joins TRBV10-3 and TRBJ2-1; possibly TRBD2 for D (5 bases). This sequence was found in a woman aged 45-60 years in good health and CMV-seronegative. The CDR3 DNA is TGTGCCACCGGGATTTACAATGAGCAGTTCTTC. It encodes CATGIYNEQFF.